The 18 T cell receptor beta chains in this list originate from one sample, sequenced in a study of blood T cells in healthy people across ages (dated by TCRdb to between 2014 and 2016). The method behind the library was 5' RACE. Sequencing was performed on an Illumina HiSeq 2500. A second PCR of roughly 7 to 12 cycles was performed with a sample-barcoded 5' primer and a J-beta primer mix. TCRdb reworked the public reads: Q25 trimming with fastp, MiXCR clone assembly, productive beta chains retained. Identical CDR3 proteins give one entry, which carries the most common genes and DNA. The sample records 1.5 million to 2 million distinct CDR3 sequences, 28% of which are singletons. Roughly 8% of the sample goes to the ten largest clones. Sequenced: blood. The source is a woman under 40 in good health.

This chain connects TRBV14 to TRBJ2-7, with 7 positions matching TRBD1. Trimming removed 8 bases from V and 1 base from J; junction bases left unmatched: 11. The CDR3 extends over 15 amino acids. Germline V gene data show CDR1 as SGHDN and CDR2 as FVKESK. This CDR3 is CASGRLRQGSYEQYF. The CDR3 DNA is TGTGCCAGCGGTCGACTTCGACAGGGTTCCTACGAGCAGTACTTC.

This clonotype was recorded a few times. This sequence joins TRBV6-5 and TRBJ1-6; 10 bases are a match to TRBD1. This CDR3 is 16 amino acids long. Germline V CDR1 and CDR2: MNHEY, SVGAGI. V gave up 5 bases and J gave up 5 bases; unmatched junction bases: 6. DNA for the CDR3: TGTGCCAGCAGTCGGGACAGGGGTATAGATAATTCACCCCTCCACTTT. Amino acids: CASSRDRGIDNSPLHF.

The rearrangement uses TRBV19 and TRBJ2-7; D unresolved. Between the trimmed V and J ends, which lost 3 bases and 1 base, there was a span of 10 bases. Germline V gives CDR1 LNHDA, CDR2 SQIVND (reference sequence). This CDR3 has 14 residues. For the CDR3, the DNA is TGTGCCAGTAGTATGCAGGTGACGTCCTACGAGCAGTACTTC. Its translation is CASSMQVTSYEQYF.

The chain carries TRBV6-6 and TRBJ1-2, with TRBD1 as a possible D gene (5 bases). Trimming took 8 bases from V and 0 from J, leaving 19 bases between them. CDR1 and CDR2 from the germline V gene are MNHNY and SVGAGI (reference sequence). The CDR3 totals 16 residues. The CDR3 sequence is CASGRTNIIANYGYTF. CDR3 DNA sequence: TGTGCCAGCGGCCGGACAAATATTATAGCTAACTATGGCTACACCTTC.

V is TRBV7-9 and J is TRBJ2-5, with 10 bases that match TRBD2. J was trimmed by 11 bases and V by 5 bases; bases with no gene match: 20. Germline CDR1 is SEHNR and CDR2 is FQNEAQ (reference sequence). The CDR3 contains 17 residues. CDR3 in DNA: TGTGCCAGCAGCCCAGTGAGCGGGAGGGCCGGAGCGAATGAGCAGTACTTC. Its protein product is CASSPVSGRAGANEQYF. Full variable domain (remainder filled in from reference TRBV7-9 and TRBJ2-5): DTGVSQNPRHKITKRGQNVTFRCDPISEHNRLYWYRQTLGQGPEFLTYFQNEAQLEKSRLLSDRFSAERPKGSFSTLEIQRTEQGDSAMYLCASSPVSGRAGANEQYFGPGTRLLVL.

The sample holds many counts of this clonotype. The gene calls are TRBV20-1 and TRBJ1-4; TRBD1 might be the D (6 bases). Trimming cost V 0 bases and J 8 bases, with 13 bases left between them. CDR1 and CDR2 (germline): DFQATT, SNEGSKA (reference sequence). CDR3 length: 14 amino acids. Written as DNA, the CDR3 is TGCAGTGCTAGAGATACAGGGTCATACGAAAAACTGTTTTTT. This translates into CSARDTGSYEKLFF.

This clonotype was counted between two and nine times. The chain carries TRBV3-1 and TRBJ2-7; 9 bases match TRBD1. With V trimmed by 4 bases and J by 6 bases, 13 bases remained unmatched. The CDR3 loop spans 16 amino acids. Germline CDR1 is LGHDT and CDR2 is YNNKEL (reference sequence). CDR3 sequence (DNA): TGTGCCAGCAGCCCGGGACAGGGCCCGAAACCCGGCGAGCAGTACTTC. Translation gives CASSPGQGPKPGEQYF.

This clonotype has a handful of counts. The chain couples TRBV5-1 to TRBJ2-1; 7 bases are shared with TRBD2. CDR1 and CDR2 (germline): SGHRS, YFSETQ. The CDR3 consists of 15 residues. Germline trimming cut 1 base from V and 7 bases from J; bases unmatched to any gene: 8. CDR3 protein: CASSLSQRGWNEQFF. CDR3 nucleotide sequence: TGCGCCAGCAGCTTGTCCCAGCGGGGATGGAATGAGCAGTTCTTC.

On this clonotype itself: One end of the junction does not line up with germline, which may come from a read error. The rearrangement joins TRBV6-2 or TRBV6-3 to TRBJ2-2, with 7 bases identical to TRBD1. This CDR3 has 15 amino acids. In germline, CDR1 is MNHEY, CDR2 SVGEGT. CDR3 protein: CASNYRDRNTGELFF. DNA for the CDR3: TGTGCCAGCAATTACCGGGACAGGAACACCGGGGAGCTGTTTTTT.

V usage is TRBV5-1 and J usage is TRBJ2-6; D might be TRBD1 (6 bases). CDR1 and CDR2 from the germline V gene are SGHRS and YFSETQ. This CDR3 has 16 residues. Deletions cut 3 bases from V and 0 bases from J, with 10 bases between. CDR3 residues: CASSSGQYSGANVLTF. CDR3 DNA sequence: TGCGCCAGCAGCTCTGGACAGTACTCTGGGGCCAACGTCCTGACTTTC.

The genes are TRBV4-3 and TRBJ1-2; weak D call: TRBD1 (5 bases). V was trimmed by 4 bases and J by 8 bases, leaving 14 bases between them. CDR3 length: 13 amino acids. Germline V gives CDR1 LGHNA, CDR2 YSLEER. The CDR3 DNA is TGCGCCAGCAGCCCCCGGACGGGACGCGGCTACACCTTC. It specifies CASSPRTGRGYTF.

This clonotype was seen a few times. The V and J genes are TRBV20-1 and TRBJ2-3; 9 positions agree with TRBD1. V shed 5 bases and J 4 bases; nucleotides not matched to a gene: 10. CDR3 length equals 15 residues. Per germline, CDR1 DFQATT and CDR2 SNEGSKA (reference sequence). The CDR3 loop reads CSAFFPRTGADTQYF. CDR3 DNA sequence: TGCAGTGCTTTTTTTCCCCGGACAGGGGCAGATACGCAGTATTTT.

There are a few counts of this clonotype. This sequence joins TRBV5-1 and TRBJ1-1, with 7 bases that match TRBD1. Trimming cost V 5 bases and J 2 bases; bases outside gene matches: 6. The CDR3 runs to 14 residues. From germline, CDR1 is SGHRS and CDR2 YFSETQ. CDR3 nucleotide sequence: TGCGCCAGCAGACGAAACAGGGGTAACACTGAAGCTTTCTTT. The encoded protein is CASRRNRGNTEAFF.

The CDR3 region has the DNA TGTGCCATCAGTGAGCGGGAGGGAAGGGATGCTTTCTTT. Residues: CAISEREGRDAFF. The genes are TRBV10-3 and TRBJ1-1; D is ambiguous. CDR1 ENHRY and CDR2 SYGVKD come from the germline V gene. Deletions cut 2 bases from V and 11 bases from J, with 15 bases between. This CDR3 comprises 13 residues.

The rearrangement links TRBV24-1 to TRBJ2-1; D gene ambiguous. Trimming shortened V by 7 bases and J by 11 bases, and 17 bases separated the two germline ends. The CDR3 has 13 amino acids. CDR1 and CDR2 from the germline V gene are KGHDR and SFDVKD. The CDR3 sequence is CATRGSSRPKQFF. The CDR3 bases are TGTGCCACCAGGGGGTCCTCCCGCCCCAAGCAGTTCTTC.

The chain carries TRBV7-2 and TRBJ1-6; possible D gene TRBD1, 5 bases. V was clipped by 3 bases and J by 6 bases, with 12 bases between them. Per germline, CDR1 SGHTA and CDR2 FQGNSA. The CDR3 totals 15 residues. CDR3 coding DNA: TGTGCCAGCAGCTTTGAAGGGGCGAGTAATTCACCCCTCCACTTT. This gives the protein CASSFEGASNSPLHF.

The table lists this clonotype with a few counts. The chain recombines TRBV12-3 or TRBV12-4 with TRBJ1-1, with a possible D match to TRBD1 (5 bases). Trimming removed 5 bases from V and 8 bases from J, with 12 bases in between. This CDR3 has 12 amino acids. The CDR3 region has the DNA TGTGCCAGCAGTAGACAGCCCACCGAAGCTTTCTTT. It translates to CASSRQPTEAFF.

This clonotype has a handful of counts. V and J are TRBV2 and TRBJ2-1, with 13 bases identical to TRBD2. The V segment lost 6 bases and the J segment 8 bases; nucleotides outside the gene matches: 10. This CDR3 is built from 16 residues. Germline CDR1 reads SNHLY; CDR2 reads FYNNEI. The CDR3, as DNA: TGTGCCAGCAGCATCCCCGGGACTAGCGGGACAGATGAGCAGTTCTTC. Protein sequence: CASSIPGTSGTDEQFF.